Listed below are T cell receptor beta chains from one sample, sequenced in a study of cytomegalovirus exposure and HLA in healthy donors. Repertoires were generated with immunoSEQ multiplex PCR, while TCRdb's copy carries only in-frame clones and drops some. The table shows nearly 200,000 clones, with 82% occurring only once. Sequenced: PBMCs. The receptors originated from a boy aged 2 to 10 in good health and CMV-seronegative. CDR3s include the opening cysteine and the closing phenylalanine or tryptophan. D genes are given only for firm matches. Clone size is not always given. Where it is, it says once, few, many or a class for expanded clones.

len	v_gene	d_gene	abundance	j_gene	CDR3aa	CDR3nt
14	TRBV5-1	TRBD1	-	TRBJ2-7	CASSLRQGAYEQYF	TGCGCCAGCAGCTTACGACAGGGGGCTTACGAGCAGTACTTC
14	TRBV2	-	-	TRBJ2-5	CASRTLGFQETQYF	TGTGCCAGCAGAACACTAGGATTCCAAGAGACCCAGTACTTC
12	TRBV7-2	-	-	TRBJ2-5	CASSVMGGTQYF	TGTGCCAGCAGCGTAATGGGGGGGACCCAGTACTTC
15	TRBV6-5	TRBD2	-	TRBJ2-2	CASSRTRQNTGELFF	TGTGCCAGCAGTAGGACTAGACAAAACACCGGGGAGCTGTTTTTT
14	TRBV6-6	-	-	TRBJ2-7	CASSYSGPTYEQYF	TGTGCCAGCAGTTACTCAGGTCCGACTTACGAGCAGTACTTC
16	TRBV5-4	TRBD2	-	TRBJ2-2	CASSFGLAGLGGELFF	TGTGCCAGCAGCTTCGGACTAGCGGGGTTAGGCGGGGAGCTGTTTTTT
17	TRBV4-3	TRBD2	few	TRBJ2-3	CASSQGPAGGEADTQYF	TGCGCCAGCAGCCAAGGACCCGCCGGGGGGGAGGCAGATACGCAGTATTTT
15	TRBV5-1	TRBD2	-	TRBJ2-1	CASRPTTSGNNEQFF	TGCGCCAGCAGACCTACGACTAGCGGGAACAATGAGCAGTTCTTC
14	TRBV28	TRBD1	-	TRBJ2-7	CASSGTGGSYEQYF	TGTGCCAGCAGTGGTACAGGGGGCTCGTACGAGCAGTACTTC
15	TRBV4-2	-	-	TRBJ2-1	CASSQVSVLRNEQFF	TGTGCCAGCAGCCAAGTGAGTGTTTTGCGCAATGAGCAGTTCTTC
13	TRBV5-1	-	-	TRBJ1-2	CASSAEGDYGYTF	TGCGCCAGCAGCGCCGAGGGAGACTATGGCTACACCTTC
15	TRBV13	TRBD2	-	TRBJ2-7	CASSHQLAGASEQYF	TGTGCCAGCAGCCATCAACTAGCGGGGGCATCCGAGCAGTACTTC
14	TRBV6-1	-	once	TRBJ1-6	CASREGSYNSPLHF	TGTGCCAGCAGGGAGGGGTCCTATAATTCACCCCTCCACTTT
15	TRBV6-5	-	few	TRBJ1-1	CASSYNRVLGTEAFF	TGTGCCAGCAGTTACAACAGGGTCTTGGGCACTGAAGCTTTCTTT
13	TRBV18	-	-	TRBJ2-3	CASSPGGSDTQYF	TGTGCCAGCTCACCAGGCGGGTCAGATACGCAGTATTTT
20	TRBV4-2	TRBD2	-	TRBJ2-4	CASSQSRTSGGRGAKNIQYF	TGTGCCAGCAGCCAATCCAGAACTAGCGGGGGGCGAGGAGCCAAAAACATTCAGTACTTC
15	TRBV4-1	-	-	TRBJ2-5	CASSQDQILGGTQYF	TGCGCCAGCAGCCAAGATCAGATCCTAGGTGGGACCCAGTACTTC
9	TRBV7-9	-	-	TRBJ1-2	CSSGAGYTF	TGTTCCAGCGGGGCAGGCTACACCTTC
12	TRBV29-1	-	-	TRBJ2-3	CSASRGVDTQYF	TGCAGCGCGTCCAGGGGGGTTGATACGCAGTATTTT
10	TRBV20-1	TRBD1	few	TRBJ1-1	CSARGREDFF	TGCAGTGCAAGGGGGCGCGAAGATTTCTTT
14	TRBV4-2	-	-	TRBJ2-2	CASSHLAGTGELFF	TGTGCCAGCAGCCACCTCGCCGGGACCGGGGAGCTGTTTTTT
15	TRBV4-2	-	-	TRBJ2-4	CASSQQTSSEGIQYF	TGTGCCAGCAGCCAACAAACTAGTTCCGAAGGCATTCAGTACTTC
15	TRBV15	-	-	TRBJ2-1	CATSSVRGLWNEQFF	TGTGCCACCAGCAGCGTCAGGGGCCTTTGGAATGAGCAGTTCTTC
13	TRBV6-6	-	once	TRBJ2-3	CASSADTLYTQYF	TGTGCCAGCAGTGCAGATACCCTCTATACGCAGTATTTT
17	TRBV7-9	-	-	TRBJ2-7	CASSLEDWTASSYEQYF	TGTGCCAGCAGCTTAGAAGACTGGACAGCGAGCTCCTACGAGCAGTACTTC
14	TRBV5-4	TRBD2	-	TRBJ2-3	CASSQGLAGDTQYF	TGTGCCAGCAGCCAAGGACTAGCTGGAGATACGCAGTATTTT
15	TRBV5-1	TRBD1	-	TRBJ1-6	CASSLRGQYNSPLHF	TGCGCCAGCAGCTTGAGGGGACAGTATAATTCACCCCTCCACTTT
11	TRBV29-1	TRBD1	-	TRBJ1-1	CSVGTGSTAFF	TGCAGCGTGGGGACAGGGTCAACAGCTTTCTTT
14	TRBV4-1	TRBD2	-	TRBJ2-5	CASSQSGGGETQYF	TGCGCCAGCAGCCAAAGCGGGGGAGGCGAGACCCAGTACTTC
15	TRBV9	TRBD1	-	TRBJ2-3	CASGLEGQGTDTQYF	TGTGCCAGCGGACTGGAGGGACAGGGCACAGATACGCAGTATTTT
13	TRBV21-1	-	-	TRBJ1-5	CATKTGANQPQHF	TGTGCCACGAAGACAGGGGCCAATCAGCCCCAGCATTTT
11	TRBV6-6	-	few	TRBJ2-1	CASSIVREQFF	TGTGCCAGCAGTATAGTGCGTGAGCAGTTCTTC
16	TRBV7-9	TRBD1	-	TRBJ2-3	CASILGRRGRADTQYF	TGTGCCAGCATCCTGGGGCGCAGGGGGCGAGCAGATACGCAGTATTTT
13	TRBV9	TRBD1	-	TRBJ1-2	CASSANRGHGYTF	TGTGCCAGCAGCGCAAACAGGGGCCATGGCTACACCTTC
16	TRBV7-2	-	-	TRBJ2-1	CASSSRWGGGGDGQFF	TGTGCCAGCAGCTCTAGGTGGGGGGGAGGGGGTGATGGGCAGTTCTTC
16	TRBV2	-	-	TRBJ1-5	CASKDWEGSSNQPQHF	TGTGCCAGCAAAGACTGGGAGGGAAGTTCAAATCAGCCCCAGCATTTT
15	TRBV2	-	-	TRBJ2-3	CASRIQGFRSDTQYF	TGTGCCAGCAGAATACAGGGATTTCGGTCAGATACGCAGTATTTT
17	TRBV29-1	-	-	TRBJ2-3	CSVEDVLPGRYTDTQYF	TGCAGCGTTGAAGATGTGTTGCCCGGGAGATACACAGATACGCAGTATTTT
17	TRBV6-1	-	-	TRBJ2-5	CASSEAVGPSRSQTQYF	TGTGCCAGCAGTGAAGCGGTCGGGCCTAGCAGGTCTCAGACCCAGTACTTC
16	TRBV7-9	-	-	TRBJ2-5	CASSFNLRTTQETQYF	TGTGCCAGCAGCTTCAACCTAAGGACTACGCAAGAGACCCAGTACTTC
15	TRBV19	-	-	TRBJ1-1	CASTTGRSLGSEAFF	TGTGCCAGTACGACAGGTCGGAGCCTTGGCTCTGAAGCTTTCTTT
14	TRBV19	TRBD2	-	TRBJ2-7	CASSRRAGEYEQYF	TGTGCCAGTAGTAGAAGAGCGGGGGAGTACGAGCAGTACTTC
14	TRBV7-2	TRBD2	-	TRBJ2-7	CASSSSGVPYEQYF	TGTGCCAGCAGCTCGAGCGGGGTCCCCTACGAGCAGTACTTC
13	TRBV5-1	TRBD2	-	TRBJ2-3	CASSPIAGDTQYF	TGCGCCAGCAGCCCGATAGCGGGGGATACGCAGTATTTT
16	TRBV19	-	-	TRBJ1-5	CASSRGRTAGGQPQHF	TGTGCCAGTAGTAGGGGTAGAACAGCCGGGGGACAGCCCCAGCATTTT
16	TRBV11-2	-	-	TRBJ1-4	CASSLDPWGANEKLFF	TGTGCCAGCAGCTTAGACCCCTGGGGGGCTAATGAAAAACTGTTTTTT
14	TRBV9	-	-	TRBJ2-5	CASSVERDQETQYF	TGTGCCAGCAGCGTAGAGCGGGACCAAGAGACCCAGTACTTC
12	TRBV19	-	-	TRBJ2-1	CASSSTSNEQFF	TGTGCCAGTAGTAGTACTAGTAATGAGCAGTTCTTC